This T cell receptor beta chain emerged from a study of radiotherapy plus CTLA-4 blockade in lung cancer. The V gene's germline CDR1 is LNHDA and CDR2 SQIVND (reference sequence). This CDR3 is built from 13 residues. With V trimmed by 10 bases and J by 6 bases, 6 bases remained unmatched. Sequencing used immunoSEQ multiplex PCR; TCRdb keeps in-frame clones, though not all of them. The repertoire includes 52,000 or so clones, 70% to 85% of them detected once, and less than 7.5% sits in the top ten. The sequence was collected from a human donor with non-small cell lung cancer whose response to radiotherapy plus ipilimumab could not be evaluated. Specimen: peripheral blood, collected from a patient treated with radiotherapy plus ipilimumab. The chain carries TRBV19 and TRBJ1-5, with 10 bases that match TRBD1. CDR3 protein: CATRQGATQPQHF. CDR3 sequence (DNA): TGTGCCACGAGACAGGGGGCGACTCAGCCCCAGCATTTT. Combining the CDR3 with reference TRBV19 and TRBJ1-5 gives the whole variable domain DGGITQSPKYLFRKEGQNVTLSCEQNLNHDAMYWYRQDPGQGLRLIYYSQIVNDFQKGDIAEGYSVSREKKESFPLTVTSAQKNPTAFYLCATRQGATQPQHFGDGTRLSIL.